This T cell receptor (beta chain) was found in a study of neurological immune-mediated disorders. Findings of the study overall: None of the CDR3 amino acid sequences in expanded clones turned up in more than one subject, which points to private repertoires in all groups.

The cDNA came from 5'RACE with 10-nucleotide random UMIs. From the 5' RACE reads, TCRdb called clonotypes with MiXCR, one entry per CDR3 protein. The sample has approximately 48,000 distinct CDR3 sequences; around 10% are singletons. This clonotype was counted ten times or more. Its antigen is not identified. After removal of 8 bases from V and 3 bases from J, the junction contained 9 bases not matched to a gene. This CDR3 region has 15 residues. Germline V lookup: CDR1 PRHDT, CDR2 FYEKMQ (reference sequence). The unsorted libraries originated from 2 million PBMCs that had been stored at -80 C. This receptor was taken from a man between 70 and 80 years old with HTLV-1-associated myelopathy (HAM/TSP). What was sequenced was PBMCs. The rearrangement joins TRBV13 to TRBJ2-2; 7 bases map to TRBD2. The CDR3, as DNA: TGTGCCAGCCTGTCGCGGGAGCGCTACACCGGGGAGCTGTTTTTT. Its protein product is CASLSRERYTGELFF.